This TCR beta chain was retrieved from a study of CD8+ T cells in alopecia areata. The study, taken as a whole, reports: Many expanded lesional clones remained in scalp and blood on tofacitinib. Affected scalp, especially in alopecia totalis/universalis, had a higher clonality than normal scalp did.

Following extraction, RNA underwent reverse transcription to cDNA, which served as the sequencing template. Data came from immunoSEQ multiplex PCR; TCRdb stores just in-frame clones and leaves some out. The sample carries fewer than 250,000 clones, 50% to 60% recorded once. This clone was detected a few times. Its antigen is as yet unknown. Documented treatment: oral pan-JAK inhibitor, 5-10 mg twice daily. The CDR3 sequence is 13 residues long. V dropped 2 bases and J dropped 4 bases, with 6 bases sitting between them. Germline CDR1 and CDR2: SGHVS and FQNEAQ. This sequence joins TRBV7-8 and TRBJ1-5; D unresolved. Material: CD4+ T cells sorted from blood, obtained at week 4, from a patient treated with tofacitinib. This sequence originates from a human donor with alopecia areata. CDR3 nucleotide sequence: TGTGCCAGCAGCTTAAGACGTAATCAGCCCCAGCATTTT. Its protein is CASSLRRNQPQHF.